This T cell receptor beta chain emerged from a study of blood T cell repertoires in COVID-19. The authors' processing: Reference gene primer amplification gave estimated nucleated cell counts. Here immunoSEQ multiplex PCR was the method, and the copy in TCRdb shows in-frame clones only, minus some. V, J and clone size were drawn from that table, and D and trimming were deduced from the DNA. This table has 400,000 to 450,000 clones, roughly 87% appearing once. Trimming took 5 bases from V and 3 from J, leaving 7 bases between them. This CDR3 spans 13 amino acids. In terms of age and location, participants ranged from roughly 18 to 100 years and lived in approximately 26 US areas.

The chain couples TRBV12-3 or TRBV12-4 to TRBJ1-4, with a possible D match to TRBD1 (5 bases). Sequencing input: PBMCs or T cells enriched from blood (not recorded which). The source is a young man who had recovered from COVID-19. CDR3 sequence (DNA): TGTGCCAGCAGTAGACAGTCTAATGAAAAACTGTTTTTT. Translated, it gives CASSRQSNEKLFF.